The source of this T cell receptor beta chain is a study of T-cell reconstitution after alpha-beta-depleted transplantation in children. Study outcomes and limitations: For some patients, TCRbeta diversity was high at day 60 because of recipient T cells and thymic progenitors that survived.

Germline values: CDR1 SGHTA, CDR2 FQGNSA. V lost 3 bases to trimming and J lost 4 bases, with 7 bases between them. The CDR3 sequence is 13 residues long. Turning to this clonotype: Its antigen is not known.

The authors prepared the TCRbeta library with unique molecular identifiers. A single record per CDR3 protein comes from TCRdb applying MiXCR to the PCR reads. This table has about 590,000 distinct CDR3 sequences, under 15% appearing once. The TCR sequence derives from a male patient aged 10-17 years who had a stem cell transplant for acute myeloid leukemia, so the T cells may come from the graft donor. The specimen comprised PBMCs, mostly from graft donor cells, sampled 360 days after TCRalphabeta/CD19-depleted stem cell transplant. This chain uses TRBV7-2 with TRBJ1-3, with D unclear. The CDR3 DNA reads as TGTGCCAGCAGCTTCAGTCCGGGAAACACCATATATTTT. It yields the protein CASSFSPGNTIYF.